The TCR beta chain under discussion was sequenced for a study of T cells in Graves' hyperthyroidism and ophthalmopathy. This clonotype was observed a handful of times. Amplification yielded TCR beta CDR3 regions, with RNA transcripts as the source. The TCR CDR3 first-round RT-PCR relied on the HTBI primer set. From the multiplex PCR reads, TCRdb called clonotypes with MiXCR, one entry per CDR3 protein. Found here are around 690,000 distinct CDR3 sequences, 17% of them singletons; the top ten hold less than 20%. This TCR was sampled from a man in his fifties or sixties with Graves' hyperthyroidism. Input material: blood.

The DNA of the CDR3 is TGTGCCACTCGGGAGGGGGGGCGAGGCAATCAGCCCCAGCATTTT. Translated: CATREGGRGNQPQHF. V is TRBV19 and J is TRBJ1-5; weak D call: TRBD1 (6 bases). This CDR3 is built from 15 residues. Germline V gene sequence: CDR1 LNHDA, CDR2 SQIVND (reference sequence). The V end lost 10 bases, the J end lost 2 bases, and 18 bases lay between the germline ends.